This T cell receptor beta chain was sequenced for a study of T cell repertoires in cytomegalovirus infection. General study points: Cumulative public TCR beta family frequency identified carriers of CMV plus the relevant HLA. Dominating the ex vivo response were TCR beta clonotypes that were CMV-specific and HLA-C-restricted.

This clonotype was recorded a few times. What it binds is not known. Each CDR3 protein gets one entry after TCRdb re-called the reads with MiXCR. The table has roughly 720,000 distinct CDR3 sequences, less than 40% seen once; the top ten hold 2.5% to 3.5%. The germline CDR1 and CDR2 sequences are SGHDT and YYEEEE. After removal of 4 bases from V and 2 bases from J, the junction contained 8 bases not matched to a gene. The CDR3 length is 16 residues. This TCR was recovered from a human donor in good health (CMV status not recorded). Some clones in this sample may be carry-over from other donors' samples. The sample consisted of PBMCs. The chain combines TRBV5-6 with TRBJ1-3, with TRBD1 matching over 8 bases. The CDR3 is CASSGGQGSTGNTIYF. The CDR3 DNA reads as TGTGCCAGCAGCGGAGGACAGGGTTCAACTGGAAACACCATATATTTT.